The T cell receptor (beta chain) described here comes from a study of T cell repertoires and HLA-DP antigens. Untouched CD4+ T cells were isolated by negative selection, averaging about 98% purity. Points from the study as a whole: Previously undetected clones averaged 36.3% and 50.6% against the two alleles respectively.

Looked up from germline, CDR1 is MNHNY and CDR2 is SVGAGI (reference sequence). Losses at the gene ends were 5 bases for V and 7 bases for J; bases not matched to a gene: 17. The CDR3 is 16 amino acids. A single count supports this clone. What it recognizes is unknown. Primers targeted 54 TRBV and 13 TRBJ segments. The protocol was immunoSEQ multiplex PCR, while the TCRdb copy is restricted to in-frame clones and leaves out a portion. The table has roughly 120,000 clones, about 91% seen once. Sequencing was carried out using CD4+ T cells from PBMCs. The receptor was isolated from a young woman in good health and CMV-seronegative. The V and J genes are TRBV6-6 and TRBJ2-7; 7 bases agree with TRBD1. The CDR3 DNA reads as TGTGCCAGCAGTCCCATGAGAGGGGGCGAGGTTTCAGAGCAGTACGTC. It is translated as CASSPMRGGEVSEQYV.